The sequence of this T cell receptor beta chain was determined in a study of cytomegalovirus exposure and HLA in healthy donors. Broader study findings: It was reported that the classifier diagnosed cytomegalovirus status with high specificity and sensitivity in both the original and validation cohorts.

With regard to this clone: Its antigen is still unknown.

Primers included in the PCR were 60 Vbeta and 13 Jbeta primers. Sequenced by immunoSEQ multiplex PCR; TCRdb stores in-frame clones only, minus some. Among about 160,000 clones listed, approximately 80% were seen once. The CDR3 consists of 16 residues. Looked up from germline, CDR1 is SQVTM and CDR2 is ANQGSEA. Between the trimmed V and J ends, which lost 6 bases and 5 bases, there was a span of 25 bases. Sequencing was performed on PBMCs. This chain links TRBV29-1 with TRBJ1-2, with D uncertain. This clonotype originated in a male donor in good health and CMV-seropositive. The CDR3 loop is CSVGRTDYSTAYGYTF. As DNA, the CDR3 is TGCAGCGTGGGGAGGACGGATTATTCGACGGCTTATGGCTACACCTTC.